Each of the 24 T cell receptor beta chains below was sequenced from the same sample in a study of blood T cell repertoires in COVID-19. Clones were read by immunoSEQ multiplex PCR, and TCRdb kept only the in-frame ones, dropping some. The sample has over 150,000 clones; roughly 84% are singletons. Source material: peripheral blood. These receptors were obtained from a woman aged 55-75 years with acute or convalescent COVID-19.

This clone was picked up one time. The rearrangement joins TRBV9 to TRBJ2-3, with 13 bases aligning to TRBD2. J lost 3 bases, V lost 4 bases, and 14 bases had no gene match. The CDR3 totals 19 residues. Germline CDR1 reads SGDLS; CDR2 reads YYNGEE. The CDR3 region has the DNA TGTGCCAGCAGCCCCCGACTAGCGGGGGGATGGGGGGATACAGATACGCAGTATTTT. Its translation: CASSPRLAGGWGDTDTQYF.

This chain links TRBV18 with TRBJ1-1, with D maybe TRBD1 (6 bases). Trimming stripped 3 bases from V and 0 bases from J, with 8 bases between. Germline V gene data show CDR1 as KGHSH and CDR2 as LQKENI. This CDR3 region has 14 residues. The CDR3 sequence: CASSPAGVNTEAFF. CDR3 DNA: TGTGCCAGCTCACCGGCAGGGGTGAACACTGAAGCTTTCTTT.

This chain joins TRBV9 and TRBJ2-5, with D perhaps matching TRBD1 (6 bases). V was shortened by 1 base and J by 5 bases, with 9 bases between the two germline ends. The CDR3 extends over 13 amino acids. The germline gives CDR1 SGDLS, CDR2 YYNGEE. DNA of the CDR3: TGTGCCAGCAGCGTACAGGGGACGGAGACCCAGTACTTC. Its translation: CASSVQGTETQYF.

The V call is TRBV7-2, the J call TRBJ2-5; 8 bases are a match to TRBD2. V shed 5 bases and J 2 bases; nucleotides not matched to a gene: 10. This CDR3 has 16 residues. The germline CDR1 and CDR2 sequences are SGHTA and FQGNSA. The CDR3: CASSPRLRGGQETQYF. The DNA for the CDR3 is TGTGCCAGCAGCCCACGCCTCCGCGGGGGGCAAGAGACCCAGTACTTC.

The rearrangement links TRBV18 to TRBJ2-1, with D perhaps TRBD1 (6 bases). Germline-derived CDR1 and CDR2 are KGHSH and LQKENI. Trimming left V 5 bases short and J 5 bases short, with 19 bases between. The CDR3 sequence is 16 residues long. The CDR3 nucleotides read TGTGCCAGCTCATCACTCCCCGGGACACTAGACAATGAGCAGTTCTTC. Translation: CASSSLPGTLDNEQFF.

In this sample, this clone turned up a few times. CDR3: CATSRDQGANEKLFF. CDR3 in DNA: TGTGCCACCAGCAGGGACCAGGGGGCTAATGAAAAACTGTTTTTT. The rearrangement uses TRBV15 and TRBJ1-4; 7 positions agree with TRBD1. The CDR3 loop spans 15 amino acids. V lost 3 bases, J lost 3 bases, and 4 bases stayed unmatched. Germline CDR1 is LNHNV and CDR2 is YYDKDF (reference sequence).

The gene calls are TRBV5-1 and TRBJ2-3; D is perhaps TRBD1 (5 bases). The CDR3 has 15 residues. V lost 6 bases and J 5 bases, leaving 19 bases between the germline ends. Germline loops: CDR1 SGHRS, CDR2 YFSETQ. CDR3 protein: CASTDQGSSLDTQYF. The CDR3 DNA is TGCGCCAGCACGGACCAGGGAAGTAGCCTAGATACGCAGTATTTT.

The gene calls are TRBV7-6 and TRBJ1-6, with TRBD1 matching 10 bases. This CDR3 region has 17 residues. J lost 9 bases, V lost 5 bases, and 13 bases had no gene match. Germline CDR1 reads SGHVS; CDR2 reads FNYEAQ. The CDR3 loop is CASSQRVPGQGPSPLHF. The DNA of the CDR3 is TGTGCCAGCAGCCAGCGAGTGCCGGGACAGGGGCCTTCACCCCTCCACTTT.

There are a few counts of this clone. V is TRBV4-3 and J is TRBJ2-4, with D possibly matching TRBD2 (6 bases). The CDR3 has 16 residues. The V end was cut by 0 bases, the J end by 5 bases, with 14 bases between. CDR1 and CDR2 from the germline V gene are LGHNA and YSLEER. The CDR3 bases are TGCGCCAGCAGCCAAGATCCGGAGGGGTTGGAAAACATTCAGTACTTC. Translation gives CASSQDPEGLENIQYF.

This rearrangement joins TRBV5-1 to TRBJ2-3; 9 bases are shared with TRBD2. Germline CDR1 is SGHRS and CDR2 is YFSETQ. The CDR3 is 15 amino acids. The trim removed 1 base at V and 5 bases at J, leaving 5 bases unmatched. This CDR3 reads CASSLRERGVDTQYF. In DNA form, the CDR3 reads TGCGCCAGCAGCTTGCGCGAGCGGGGGGTAGATACGCAGTATTTT.

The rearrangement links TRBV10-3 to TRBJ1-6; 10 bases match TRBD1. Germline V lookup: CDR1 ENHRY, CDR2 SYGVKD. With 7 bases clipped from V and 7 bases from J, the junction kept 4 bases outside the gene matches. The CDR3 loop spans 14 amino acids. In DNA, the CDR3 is TGTGCCATCAATTCGGGACAGGGGAATTCACCCCTCCACTTT. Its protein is CAINSGQGNSPLHF.

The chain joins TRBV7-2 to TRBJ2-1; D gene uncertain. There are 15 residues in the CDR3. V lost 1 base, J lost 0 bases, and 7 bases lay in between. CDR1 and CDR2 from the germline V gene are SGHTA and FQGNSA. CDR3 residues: CASSLGSSSYNEQFF. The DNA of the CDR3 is TGTGCCAGCAGCTTAGGATCGAGCTCCTACAATGAGCAGTTCTTC.

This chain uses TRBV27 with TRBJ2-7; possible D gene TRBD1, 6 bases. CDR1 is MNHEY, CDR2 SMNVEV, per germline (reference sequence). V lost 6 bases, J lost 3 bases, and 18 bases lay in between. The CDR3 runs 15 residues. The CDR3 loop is CASSRSGVLFYEQYF. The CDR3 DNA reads TGTGCCAGCAGCCGTTCAGGGGTCCTTTTCTACGAGCAGTACTTC.

In DNA, the CDR3 is TGCGCCAGCAGCCAAGATGAAAGCCGAGGGGAGACCCAGTACTTC. This translates into CASSQDESRGETQYF. The chain is built from TRBV4-1 and TRBJ2-5, with D perhaps TRBD2 (5 bases). V was cut by 0 bases and J by 5 bases, with 13 bases left in between. Germline CDR1 and CDR2: MGHRA and YSYEKL. CDR3 length equals 15 residues.

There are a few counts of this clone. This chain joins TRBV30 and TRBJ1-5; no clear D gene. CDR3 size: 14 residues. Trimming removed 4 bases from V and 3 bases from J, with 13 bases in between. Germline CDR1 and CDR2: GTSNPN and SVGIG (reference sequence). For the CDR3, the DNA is TGTGCCTGGACGCCAGGACGGGACAATCAGCCCCAGCATTTT. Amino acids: CAWTPGRDNQPQHF.

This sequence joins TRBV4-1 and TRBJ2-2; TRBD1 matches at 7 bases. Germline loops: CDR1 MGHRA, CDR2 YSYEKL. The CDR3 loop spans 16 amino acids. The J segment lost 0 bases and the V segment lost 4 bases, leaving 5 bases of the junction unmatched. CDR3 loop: CASSPDRATNTGELFF. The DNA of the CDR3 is TGCGCCAGCAGCCCCGACAGGGCAACGAACACCGGGGAGCTGTTTTTT.

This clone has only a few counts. CDR3 bases: TGTGCCAGCAGTTTCGAGACCCAGGGGGCGAACACTGAAGCTTTCTTT. Amino acids: CASSFETQGANTEAFF. The V gene is TRBV28, the J gene TRBJ1-1; 8 bases agree with TRBD1. This CDR3 contains 16 residues. The V gene's germline CDR1 is MDHEN and CDR2 SYDVKM. The J segment lost 1 base and the V segment lost 3 bases, leaving 7 bases of the junction unmatched.

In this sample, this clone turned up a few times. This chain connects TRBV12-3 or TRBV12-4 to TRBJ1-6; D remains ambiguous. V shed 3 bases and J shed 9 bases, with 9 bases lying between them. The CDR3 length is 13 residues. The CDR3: CASSFRVGSPLHF. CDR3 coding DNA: TGTGCCAGCAGTTTCCGGGTGGGTTCACCCCTCCACTTT.

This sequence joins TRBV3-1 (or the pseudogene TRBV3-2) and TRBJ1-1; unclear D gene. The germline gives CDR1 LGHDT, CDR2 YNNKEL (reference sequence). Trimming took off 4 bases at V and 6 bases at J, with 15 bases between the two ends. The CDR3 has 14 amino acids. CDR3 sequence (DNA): TGTGCCAGCAGCCCACCCGTCTCAGGCGCTGAAGCTTTCTTT. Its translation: CASSPPVSGAEAFF.

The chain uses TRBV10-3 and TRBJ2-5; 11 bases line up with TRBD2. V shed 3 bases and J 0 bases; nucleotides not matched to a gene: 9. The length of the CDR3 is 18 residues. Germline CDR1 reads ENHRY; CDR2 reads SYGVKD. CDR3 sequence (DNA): TGTGCCATCAGTGAACTAGCGGGGGATGCTTTGTACCAAGAGACCCAGTACTTC. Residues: CAISELAGDALYQETQYF.

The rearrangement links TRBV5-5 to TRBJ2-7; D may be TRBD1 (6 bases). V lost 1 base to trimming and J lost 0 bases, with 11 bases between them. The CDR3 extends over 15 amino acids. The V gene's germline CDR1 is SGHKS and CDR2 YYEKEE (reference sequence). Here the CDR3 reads CASSLRTASSYEQYF. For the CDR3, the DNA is TGTGCCAGCAGCTTGAGGACAGCGAGCTCCTACGAGCAGTACTTC.

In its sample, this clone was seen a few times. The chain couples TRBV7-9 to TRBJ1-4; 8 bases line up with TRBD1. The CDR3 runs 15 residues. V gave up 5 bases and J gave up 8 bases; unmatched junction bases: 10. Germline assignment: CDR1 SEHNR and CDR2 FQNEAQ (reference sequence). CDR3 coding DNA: TGTGCCAGCAGCCCCGGACAGGGACGAGGAGAAAAACTGTTTTTT. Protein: CASSPGQGRGEKLFF.

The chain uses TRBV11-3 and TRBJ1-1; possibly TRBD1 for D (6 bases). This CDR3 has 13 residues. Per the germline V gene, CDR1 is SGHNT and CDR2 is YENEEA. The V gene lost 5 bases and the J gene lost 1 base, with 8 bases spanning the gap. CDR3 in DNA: TGTGCCAGCAGCAGAGGGGGGAACACTGAAGCTTTCTTT. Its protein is CASSRGGNTEAFF. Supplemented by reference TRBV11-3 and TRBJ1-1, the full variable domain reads EAGVVQSPRYKIIEKKQPVAFWCNPISGHNTLYWYLQNLGQGPELLIRYENEEAVDDSQLPKDRFSAERLKGVDSTLKIQPAELGDSAVYLCASSRGGNTEAFFGQGTRLTVV.

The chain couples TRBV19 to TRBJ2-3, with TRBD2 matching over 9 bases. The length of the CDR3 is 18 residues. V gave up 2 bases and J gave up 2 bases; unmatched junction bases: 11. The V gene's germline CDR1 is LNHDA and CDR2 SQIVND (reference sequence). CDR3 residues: CASSIMGLAGAATDTQYF. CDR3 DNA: TGTGCCAGTAGTATAATGGGGTTAGCGGGGGCAGCCACAGATACGCAGTATTTT.